Presented here are 31 T cell receptor beta chains from one specimen sequenced in a study of identifying expanded T cells in peripheral blood. Only in-frame clones appear in the TCRdb table, and some are missing; sequencing was by immunoSEQ multiplex PCR. The sample yields 90,000 or so clones, about 88% seen once. The sequenced sample consisted of blood. These receptor sequences come from a person aged 18-70 years in good health.

This chain uses TRBV6-6 with TRBJ1-1; 7 nucleotides match TRBD1. This CDR3 spans 16 amino acids. The ends lost 0 bases at V and 1 base at J; junction bases unmatched: 5. CDR1 and CDR2 (germline): MNHNY, SVGAGI (reference sequence). The CDR3, as DNA: TGTGCCAGCAGTTACTCGAGAGGGGGCGCGAACACTGAAGCTTTCTTT. Translating gives CASSYSRGGANTEAFF.

The chain employs TRBV6-6 and TRBJ2-5, with 8 nucleotides matching TRBD1. Trimming took 5 bases from V and 3 from J; bases not matched to a gene: 8. The CDR3 consists of 15 residues. Germline values: CDR1 MNHNY, CDR2 SVGAGI (reference sequence). CDR3 in DNA: TGTGCCAGCAGTCCTACGGACAGGGCTAAAGAGACCCAGTACTTC. This translates into CASSPTDRAKETQYF.

This chain joins TRBV5-4 and TRBJ2-3; maybe TRBD1 (6 bases). Trimming removed 3 bases from V and 4 bases from J, with 6 bases in between. There are 12 residues in the CDR3. CDR1 is SGHNT, CDR2 YYREEE, per germline (reference sequence). Here the CDR3 reads CASSSGADTQYF. CDR3 in DNA: TGTGCCAGCAGCTCAGGGGCAGATACGCAGTATTTT.

V gene TRBV10-1 combines with J gene TRBJ1-6, with TRBD1 matching over 8 bases. Trimming removed 3 bases from V and 10 bases from J; junction bases left unmatched: 2. The CDR3 is made up of 13 amino acids. Germline V gene lookup returns CDR1 WNHNN and CDR2 SYGVQD (reference sequence). The CDR3 DNA reads TGCGCCAGCAGTGAAACAGGGGGGTCACCCCTCCACTTT. It is translated as CASSETGGSPLHF.

The rearrangement joins TRBV7-2 to TRBJ2-3, with 10 bases fitting TRBD2. J gave up 5 bases and V 6 bases, and 8 bases lay outside the gene matches. The CDR3 loop spans 15 amino acids. The germline V gene has CDR1 SGHTA and CDR2 FQGNSA. The DNA of the CDR3 is TGTGCCAGCAGGGCAAGAGCGGGGGGGCAAGATACGCAGTATTTT. This gives the protein CASRARAGGQDTQYF.

This clone showed up just a few times. This rearrangement joins TRBV28 to TRBJ1-6, with D unresolved. The V end was cut by 6 bases, the J end by 6 bases, with 21 bases between. Germline lookup yields CDR1 MDHEN and CDR2 SYDVKM. The CDR3 sequence is 17 residues long. CDR3 protein: CASRTVDLTRRNSPLHF. CDR3 DNA: TGTGCCAGCAGGACCGTGGACCTCACTCGCCGTAATTCACCCCTCCACTTT.

This clone was counted only a few times. The gene calls are TRBV16 and TRBJ2-7; weak D call: TRBD2 (7 bases). The CDR3 contains 13 residues. Germline V lookup: CDR1 KGHSY, CDR2 FQNENV. V was shortened by 2 bases and J by 12 bases, with 17 bases between the two germline ends. The CDR3 DNA reads as TGTGCCAGCAGCCAAGAGTTGGGGGGGCTGTTGTACTTC. Translating it yields CASSQELGGLLYF.

This rearrangement joins TRBV6-5 to TRBJ1-2, with D maybe TRBD1 (6 bases). The germline V gene has CDR1 MNHEY and CDR2 SVGAGI. V gave up 3 bases and J gave up 7 bases, with 18 bases separating them. The CDR3 extends over 15 amino acids. The CDR3 coding sequence is TGTGCCAGCAGTTATTCCGGGGGCGAAGATCTTGGCTACACCTTC. Translating gives CASSYSGGEDLGYTF.

This chain uses TRBV5-6 with TRBJ2-5; D not certain. Germline V lookup: CDR1 SGHDT, CDR2 YYEEEE. The CDR3 extends over 13 amino acids. Trimming left V 4 bases short and J 0 bases short, with 7 bases between. The CDR3 is CASSRAHQETQYF. DNA for the CDR3: TGTGCCAGCAGCCGGGCCCACCAAGAGACCCAGTACTTC. Complete variable domain (other parts from reference TRBV5-6 and TRBJ2-5): DAGVTQSPTHLIKTRGQQVTLRCSPKSGHDTVSWYQQALGQGPQFIFQYYEEEERQRGNFPDRFSGHQFPNYSSELNVNALLLGDSALYLCASSRAHQETQYFGPGTRLLVL.

The chain links TRBV6-5 to TRBJ1-2; D is unresolved. Germline-derived CDR1 and CDR2 are MNHEY and SVGAGI. CDR3 size: 12 residues. The ends were cut back, 8 bases at V and 3 bases at J, with 10 bases in the middle. The CDR3 spells CASHGRYYGYTF. As DNA, the CDR3 is TGTGCCAGCCATGGCCGATACTATGGCTACACCTTC.

The rearrangement joins TRBV5-6 to TRBJ1-4, with D unresolved. The CDR3 is 17 residues long. The germline CDR1 and CDR2 sequences are SGHDT and YYEEEE. The V end lost 1 base, the J end lost 0 bases, and 13 bases lay between the germline ends. CDR3 DNA sequence: TGTGCCAGCAGCTTGTACGAAACGGCTGCAACTAATGAAAAACTGTTTTTT. Amino acid sequence: CASSLYETAATNEKLFF. Supplemented by reference TRBV5-6 and TRBJ1-4, the full variable domain reads DAGVTQSPTHLIKTRGQQVTLRCSPKSGHDTVSWYQQALGQGPQFIFQYYEEEERQRGNFPDRFSGHQFPNYSSELNVNALLLGDSALYLCASSLYETAATNEKLFFGSGTQLSVL.

The chain joins TRBV6-5 to TRBJ2-7; D possibly uses TRBD1 or TRBD2 (5 bases each). The germline V gene has CDR1 MNHEY and CDR2 SVGAGI. Trimming cost V 1 base and J 9 bases, with 13 bases left between them. This CDR3 spans 13 amino acids. CDR3: CASSYFFGDLQYF. The CDR3 bases are TGTGCCAGCAGTTACTTCTTTGGGGACCTGCAGTACTTC.

J is TRBJ2-7 and V is TRBV5-4, with TRBD1 matching 8 bases. The CDR3 runs to 16 residues. Germline V gene lookup returns CDR1 SGHNT and CDR2 YYREEE (reference sequence). With V trimmed by 6 bases and J by 4 bases, 15 bases remained unmatched. As DNA, the CDR3 is TGTGCCAGCACCACTATAACAGGGGGAAAGGTGTACGAGCAGTACTTC. Translating gives CASTTITGGKVYEQYF.

The chain links TRBV28 to TRBJ1-4; D is uncertain. CDR1 is MDHEN and CDR2 is SYDVKM in the germline V gene. This CDR3 has 15 amino acids. Trimming took 2 bases from V and 1 from J, leaving 8 bases between them. The CDR3 loop is CASSLLARTNEKLFF. As DNA, the CDR3 is TGTGCCAGCAGTTTACTCGCCAGAACTAATGAAAAACTGTTTTTT.

This clone was seen only a few times. This rearrangement joins TRBV6-5 to TRBJ1-4, with D maybe TRBD1 (5 bases). Between the trimmed V and J ends, which lost 4 bases and 8 bases, there was a span of 14 bases. The CDR3 is 14 amino acids. Per germline, CDR1 MNHEY and CDR2 SVGAGI. DNA for the CDR3: TGTGCCAGCAGTTCCGGGGACGCCCTCGAAAAACTGTTTTTT. Protein product: CASSSGDALEKLFF.

This chain connects TRBV7-9 to TRBJ2-1; 7 bases match TRBD1. CDR3 length: 16 amino acids. V was clipped by 5 bases and J by 0 bases; unmatched bases: 7. Per germline, CDR1 SEHNR and CDR2 FQNEAQ (reference sequence). The CDR3 bases are TGTGCCAGCAGCATTAAGGGGGACAGCTCCTACAATGAGCAGTTCTTC. The encoded protein is CASSIKGDSSYNEQFF.

The rearrangement joins TRBV11-2 to TRBJ2-7, with D possibly matching TRBD2 (5 bases). V lost 5 bases and J 6 bases, leaving 20 bases between the germline ends. CDR1 is SGHAT and CDR2 is FQNNGV in the germline V gene. The CDR3 extends over 15 amino acids. CDR3 DNA sequence: TGTGCCAGCAGCCTAGGAGTGGGAGCGACTACCGAGCAGTACTTC. Residues: CASSLGVGATTEQYF.

The chain links TRBV4-3 to TRBJ2-2, with D hard to call. Germline assignment: CDR1 LGHNA and CDR2 YSLEER. Trimming left V 2 bases short and J 3 bases short, with 4 bases between. The CDR3 consists of 13 residues. The CDR3 spells CASSQRYTGELFF. The CDR3 DNA reads as TGCGCCAGCAGCCAACGCTACACCGGGGAGCTGTTTTTT.

The chain couples TRBV5-4 to TRBJ1-1; a weak D match, TRBD1 (5 bases). Germline lookup yields CDR1 SGHNT and CDR2 YYREEE (reference sequence). With 2 bases removed from V and 3 bases from J, the gap between germline ends came to 17 bases. This CDR3 region has 16 residues. The CDR3 DNA follows: TGTGCCAGCAGCTTAGATTTGGGGGGTGGGGACACTGAAGCTTTCTTT. Translated, it gives CASSLDLGGGDTEAFF.

The rearrangement links TRBV4-2 to TRBJ2-1, with D perhaps given as TRBD1 or TRBD2 (6 bases each). CDR3 size: 16 residues. From germline, CDR1 is LGHNA and CDR2 YNFKEQ. V was pared by 5 bases and J by 1 base, with 15 bases between. In nucleotides, the CDR3 is TGTGCCAGCAGCTCGGGGGCCCCCTTGTCCTACAATGAGCAGTTCTTC. The encoded protein is CASSSGAPLSYNEQFF.

The CDR3 DNA is TGTGCCAGCTCAATCGATGGCAGAGAAGAGACCCAGTACTTC. It translates to CASSIDGREETQYF. The rearrangement uses TRBV18 and TRBJ2-5; no firm D call. Germline CDR1 is KGHSH and CDR2 is LQKENI. Trimming cost V 5 bases and J 3 bases, with 13 bases left between them. This CDR3 has 14 amino acids.

The genes are TRBV2 and TRBJ2-4, with D tentatively TRBD2 (7 bases). CDR3 size: 18 residues. The V end lost 6 bases, the J end lost 7 bases, and 28 bases lay between the germline ends. The V gene's germline CDR1 is SNHLY and CDR2 FYNNEI. The CDR3 region has the DNA TGTGCCAGCAGCAAACTAGGGGGGGCCGGACCCGAGGGGAACATTCAGTACTTC. It codes for CASSKLGGAGPEGNIQYF.

The rearrangement joins TRBV5-1 to TRBJ2-7, with D possibly being TRBD2 (5 bases). The CDR3 consists of 16 residues. Germline values: CDR1 SGHRS, CDR2 YFSETQ. Trimming removed 4 bases at V and 5 bases at J, with 22 bases between. The CDR3 nucleotides read TGCGCCAGCAGCCCCTGGCGTTCGGGGTCGACCCACGAGCAGTACTTC. It codes for CASSPWRSGSTHEQYF.

The chain is built from TRBV19 and TRBJ2-6; D not resolved. Germline V CDR1 and CDR2: LNHDA, SQIVND (reference sequence). CDR3 length: 14 residues. Trimming cost V 1 base and J 2 bases, with 3 bases left between them. For the CDR3, the DNA is TGTGCCAGTAGTATAGGGGCTGGGGCCAACGTCCTGACTTTC. Residues: CASSIGAGANVLTF.

The chain combines TRBV6-5 with TRBJ1-6; possible D gene TRBD1, 6 bases. The CDR3 sequence is 12 residues long. Germline V CDR1 and CDR2: MNHEY, SVGAGI. V lost 5 bases, J lost 13 bases, and 12 bases lay in between. CDR3 bases: TGTGCCAGCAGTGGGGGCGTCCGGCCCCTCCACTTT. Amino acids: CASSGGVRPLHF.

The chain's CDR3 is CASSWRGRQETQYF. CDR3 DNA: TGTGCCAGCAGCTGGAGGGGTAGGCAAGAGACCCAGTACTTC. This chain uses TRBV11-2 with TRBJ2-5; D is possibly TRBD2 (6 bases). This CDR3 has 14 residues. Trimming took 4 bases from V and 2 from J, leaving 11 bases between them. Germline lookup yields CDR1 SGHAT and CDR2 FQNNGV.

Only one count was recorded for this clone. The J gene is TRBJ2-1, the V gene TRBV7-9, with D tentatively TRBD2 (7 bases). Germline V gene lookup returns CDR1 SEHNR and CDR2 FQNEAQ (reference sequence). The V gene lost 0 bases and the J gene lost 9 bases, with 9 bases spanning the gap. The CDR3 runs to 13 residues. The DNA for the CDR3 is TGTGCCAGCAGCTTAGCGGGGGGGCGTGAGCAGTTCTTC. Its translation is CASSLAGGREQFF.

This chain links TRBV4-3 with TRBJ2-3; TRBD2 matches 7 bases. Germline V gives CDR1 LGHNA, CDR2 YSLEER. CDR3 size: 16 residues. V shed 1 base and J 4 bases; nucleotides not matched to a gene: 8. The CDR3 protein is CASSQARRGYADTQYF. DNA of the CDR3: TGCGCCAGCAGCCAAGCGAGGCGGGGGTACGCAGATACGCAGTATTTT.

The chain recombines TRBV4-3 with TRBJ1-6; D is ambiguous. V lost 1 base to trimming and J lost 4 bases, with 11 bases between them. Germline V gives CDR1 LGHNA, CDR2 YSLEER. The CDR3 has 16 residues. CDR3 in DNA: TGCGCCAGCAGCCAAGGAGGAGGGAATTATAATTCACCCCTCCACTTT. It translates to CASSQGGGNYNSPLHF.

This clone is a singleton in its sample. CDR3 in DNA: TGTGCCAGCAGCTTATGGGGAACCGGGGCCAACGTCCTGACTTTC. The encoded protein is CASSLWGTGANVLTF. This chain connects TRBV11-2 to TRBJ2-6; D ambiguous. V was pared by 2 bases and J by 4 bases, with 9 bases between. The CDR3 is made up of 15 amino acids. CDR1 is SGHAT and CDR2 is FQNNGV in the germline V gene.

This chain uses TRBV2 with TRBJ1-5; no clear D gene. Trimming removed 2 bases at V and 3 bases at J, with 11 bases between. Germline values: CDR1 SNHLY, CDR2 FYNNEI. The CDR3 length is 15 residues. This chain's CDR3 is CASSEFRQHNQPQHF. The CDR3 nucleotides are TGTGCCAGCAGTGAATTTAGGCAGCACAATCAGCCCCAGCATTTT.